Described below is a single T cell receptor beta chain sequence and its context. This entry comes from a study of shared clonotypes between healthy human individuals. Here immunoSEQ multiplex PCR was the method, and the copy in TCRdb shows in-frame clones only, minus some. Of millions of clones listed, approximately 94% are singletons. The V end lost 10 bases, the J end lost 3 bases, and 18 bases lay between the germline ends. Germline CDR1 reads MNHNS; CDR2 reads SASEGT. This CDR3 is built from 15 residues. Naive CD8 populations comprised CD45RO-negative cells positively selected for CCR7, excluding terminally differentiated effector memory CD45RA+ cells.

The sample consisted of naive CD8+ T cells sorted from blood. The chain uses TRBV6-1 and TRBJ2-2; no firm D call. The TCR originated in a man aged 18 to 30 in good health. CDR3 region: CATSGGGRYTGELFF. In DNA form, the CDR3 reads TGTGCCACTTCGGGTGGCGGCCGGTACACCGGGGAGCTGTTTTTT.